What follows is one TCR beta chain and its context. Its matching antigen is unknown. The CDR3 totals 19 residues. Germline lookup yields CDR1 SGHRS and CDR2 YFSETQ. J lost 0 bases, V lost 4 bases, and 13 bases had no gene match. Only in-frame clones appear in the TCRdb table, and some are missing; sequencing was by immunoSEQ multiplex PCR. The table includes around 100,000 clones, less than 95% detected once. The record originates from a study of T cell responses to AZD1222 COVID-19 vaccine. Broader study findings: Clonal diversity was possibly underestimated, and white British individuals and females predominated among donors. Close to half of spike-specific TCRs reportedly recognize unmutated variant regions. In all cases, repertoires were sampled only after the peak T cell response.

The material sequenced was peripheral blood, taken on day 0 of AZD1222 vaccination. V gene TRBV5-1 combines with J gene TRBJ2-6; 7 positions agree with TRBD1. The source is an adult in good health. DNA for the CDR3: TGCGCCAGCAGCGGTATCCCGGGACAGCTCTTCTCTGGGGCCAACGTCCTGACTTTC. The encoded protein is CASSGIPGQLFSGANVLTF.